This T cell receptor beta chain stems from a study of shared clonotypes between healthy human individuals. A note on this clone: What it recognizes is unknown.

Study findings and constraints: The diversity represented, both genetic and in exposure history, was limited by few donors.

Germline V lookup: CDR1 LNHDA, CDR2 SQIVND (reference sequence). V lost 5 bases, J lost 3 bases, and 8 bases stayed unmatched. This CDR3 is 17 amino acids long. Every subset's genomic DNA went evenly onto several immunoSEQ plates. The data were produced by immunoSEQ multiplex PCR, yet TCRdb's version contains in-frame clones alone and is incomplete. Of approximately 2,000,000 clones in the sample, under 95% were seen once. This chain joins TRBV19 and TRBJ2-6, with 9 bases matching TRBD1. This TCR was sampled from a man younger than 30 in good health. Some clones in this sample may be carry-over from other donors' samples. Sequencing used naive CD4+ T cells from PBMCs. Subset: CD45RA+ positively selected. In DNA form, the CDR3 reads TGTGCCAGTAGTTTGGGACAGGGCCGCTTTGGGGCCAACGTCCTGACTTTC. It is translated as CASSLGQGRFGANVLTF. Combining the CDR3 with reference TRBV19 and TRBJ2-6 gives the whole variable domain DGGITQSPKYLFRKEGQNVTLSCEQNLNHDAMYWYRQDPGQGLRLIYYSQIVNDFQKGDIAEGYSVSREKKESFPLTVTSAQKNPTAFYLCASSLGQGRFGANVLTFGAGSRLTVL.